The T cell receptor (beta chain) described here comes from a study of a mutant IDH1 vaccine in newly diagnosed glioma. Specified time point: week 35, safety follow-up. Each dose delivered 300 ug of mutant IDH1 20-mer peptide subcutaneously with imiquimod. Vaccinations, eight in total, occurred in weeks 1, 3, 5, 7, 11, 15, 19, 23. V shed 7 bases and J 5 bases; nucleotides not matched to a gene: 7. The CDR3 length is 14 residues. The V gene's germline CDR1 is SGHNT and CDR2 YYREEE (reference sequence). Turning to this clone: Its cognate antigen is unknown.

Method: immunoSEQ multiplex PCR; TCRdb's copy keeps in-frame clones and lacks some. This table holds approximately 31,000 clones, roughly 78% found once. The source was PBMCs, collected from a glioma patient whose treatment included an IDH1 peptide vaccine. V gene TRBV5-4 combines with J gene TRBJ2-7, with 12 bases matching TRBD1. This TCR was recovered from a man between 40 and 49 years old with glioma. Some clones in this sample may be carry-over from other donors' samples. The DNA of the CDR3 is TGTGCCAGCCGACCGGGACAGGGGGCAAACGAGCAGTACTTC. Translation: CASRPGQGANEQYF.